This TCR beta chain was recovered during a study of CD8+CD57+ T cells in acquired aplastic anemia. For the study at large: Sorted CD4+ and CD8+ cells gave a mean 3.2 ug DNA, range about 0.19 to 27.4 ug. Notes on the study in general: Controls and patients did not differ significantly in CD8+ Simpson's diversity.

A note on this clonotype: The antigen remains unidentified.

By flow cytometry, patients selected for sequencing had shown an expansion of CD8+CD57+ cells. The blood sampling took place in patients who had so far received no therapy. Using genomic DNA as the template, TCR beta VDJ and CDR3 profiling was carried out. Each CDR3 protein gets one entry after TCRdb re-called the reads with MiXCR. The table records roughly 200,000 distinct CDR3 sequences, about 62% of them present only once. Germline assignment: CDR1 SGHVS and CDR2 FNYEAQ. There are 13 residues in the CDR3. V was cut by 1 base and J by 6 bases, with 4 bases left in between. The V gene is TRBV7-6, the J gene TRBJ1-6, with D uncertain. This clonotype was obtained from a human donor with aplastic anemia. The sequencing sample was made of sorted CD4+, CD8+, or CD8+CD57+ T cells (not recorded which) from PBMCs. DNA for the CDR3: TGTGCCAGCAGCTTAGAGCTTAATTCACCCCTCCACTTT. This encodes CASSLELNSPLHF.